These 27 T cell receptor beta chains were sequenced from one sample in a study of early T cells in non-severe SARS-CoV-2 infection. TCRdb reprocessed the 5' RACE reads via MiXCR and lists one record per CDR3 protein. The sample includes approximately 71,000 distinct CDR3 sequences, about 11% of them seen just once. Sequenced material: whole blood. Source of these receptors: an adult who was a healthcare worker with PCR-confirmed SARS-CoV-2 infection or an uninfected control (not recorded which).

The rearrangement uses TRBV7-2 and TRBJ2-1, with TRBD1 as a possible D gene (6 bases). CDR1 and CDR2 from the germline V gene are SGHTA and FQGNSA. V was pared by 5 bases and J by 12 bases, with 14 bases between. This CDR3 contains 12 residues. The CDR3 reads CASSLGGQLQFF. DNA for the CDR3: TGTGCCAGCAGCCTAGGCGGACAGTTGCAGTTCTTC.

In its sample, this clonotype was seen many times. The rearrangement links TRBV27 to TRBJ2-1; 8 positions agree with TRBD2. The length of the CDR3 is 14 residues. J gave up 1 base and V 11 bases, and 7 bases lay outside the gene matches. Germline V gene sequence: CDR1 MNHEY, CDR2 SMNVEV (reference sequence). CDR3 residues: CACAGGWSYNEQFF. The DNA for the CDR3 is TGTGCCTGCGCGGGAGGTTGGTCCTACAATGAGCAGTTCTTC.

This chain uses TRBV3-1 with TRBJ1-4, with D possibly matching TRBD1 (5 bases). V lost 3 bases, J lost 7 bases, and 9 bases lay in between. The CDR3 loop spans 13 amino acids. Germline CDR1 and CDR2: LGHDT and YNNKEL (reference sequence). The DNA of the CDR3 is TGTGCCAGCAGCCAGGGCGGGACTGAAAAACTGTTTTTT. It codes for CASSQGGTEKLFF.

V and J are TRBV20-1 and TRBJ2-1; 11 bases agree with TRBD2. Trimming removed 5 bases from V and 10 bases from J; junction bases left unmatched: 16. Germline values: CDR1 DFQATT, CDR2 SNEGSKA (reference sequence). The CDR3 sequence is 16 residues long. Here the CDR3 reads CSAPLLVAGGGPEQFF. The CDR3 region has the DNA TGCAGTGCTCCTTTGTTGGTAGCGGGAGGGGGGCCCGAGCAGTTCTTC.

This clonotype was counted many times. The rearrangement joins TRBV13 to TRBJ2-1; 7 bases map to TRBD1. The trim removed 5 bases at V and 9 bases at J, leaving 7 bases unmatched. CDR3 length equals 13 residues. Germline V gene lookup returns CDR1 PRHDT and CDR2 FYEKMQ (reference sequence). The CDR3 DNA is TGTGCCAGCAGCCTAAAACAGGGGACTGAGCAGTTCTTC. Translating gives CASSLKQGTEQFF.

This clonotype has more than one count but fewer than ten. V usage is TRBV20-1 and J usage is TRBJ2-7, with 7 bases matching TRBD1. CDR1 DFQATT and CDR2 SNEGSKA come from the germline V gene (reference sequence). V shed 6 bases and J 5 bases; nucleotides not matched to a gene: 10. The CDR3 totals 13 residues. The chain's CDR3 is CSARDTGVNEQYF. As DNA, the CDR3 is TGCAGTGCGAGGGACACAGGGGTTAACGAGCAGTACTTC.

This clonotype came up many times. This chain uses TRBV20-1 with TRBJ1-6, with D possibly TRBD1 on 5 matching bases. The CDR3 is 15 residues long. CDR1 and CDR2 (germline): DFQATT, SNEGSKA (reference sequence). V gave up 3 bases and J gave up 8 bases, with 17 bases separating them. DNA of the CDR3: TGCAGTGCTAGCGGGTGGGGGGTAATGGATTCACCCCTCCACTTT. Protein sequence: CSASGWGVMDSPLHF.

This clonotype was seen a few times. The genes are TRBV7-9 and TRBJ2-5, with 7 bases identical to TRBD2. Germline V gene sequence: CDR1 SEHNR, CDR2 FQNEAQ (reference sequence). The V segment lost 8 bases and the J segment 1 base; nucleotides outside the gene matches: 1. The CDR3 runs 12 residues. CDR3 DNA: TGTGCCAGCCCTAGCGGCCAAGAGACCCAGTACTTC. This gives the protein CASPSGQETQYF.

This chain connects TRBV3-1 to TRBJ2-3; no clear D. Germline CDR1 reads LGHDT; CDR2 reads YNNKEL (reference sequence). Trimming stripped 4 bases from V and 3 bases from J, with 14 bases between. This CDR3 spans 15 amino acids. CDR3 in amino acids: CASSPVTPRTDTQYF. CDR3 DNA sequence: TGTGCCAGCAGCCCAGTTACTCCTAGAACAGATACGCAGTATTTT.

This clonotype has more than one count but fewer than ten. The rearrangement links TRBV9 to TRBJ2-7; 7 bases agree with TRBD2. V trimming: 3 bases; J trimming: 5 bases; junction bases outside the gene matches: 11. The length of the CDR3 is 15 residues. Germline V CDR1 and CDR2: SGDLS, YYNGEE. The CDR3, as DNA: TGTGCCAGCAGCGCCGAGGGACTAAATGCCGACGAGCAGTACTTC. The encoded protein is CASSAEGLNADEQYF.

The sample holds many counts of this clonotype. The rearrangement joins TRBV12-3 or TRBV12-4 to TRBJ2-1, with D perhaps TRBD1 (5 bases). The CDR3 sequence is 15 residues long. Trimming removed 2 bases at V and 4 bases at J, with 12 bases between. DNA for the CDR3: TGTGCCAGCAGTTTACAGGGCCTTTCTTACAATGAGCAGTTCTTC. The encoded protein is CASSLQGLSYNEQFF.

In its sample, this clonotype was seen a few times. The V gene is TRBV9, the J gene TRBJ2-7; 8 bases map to TRBD2. Germline V gene lookup returns CDR1 SGDLS and CDR2 YYNGEE. With V trimmed by 3 bases and J by 0 bases, 2 bases remained unmatched. The CDR3 consists of 14 residues. This chain's CDR3 is CASSDSGNSYEQYF. The CDR3 coding sequence is TGTGCCAGCAGCGATAGCGGGAACTCCTACGAGCAGTACTTC.

The J gene is TRBJ2-3, the V gene TRBV20-1, with unresolved D. Germline values: CDR1 DFQATT, CDR2 SNEGSKA (reference sequence). CDR3 length: 12 amino acids. Deletions cut 5 bases from V and 6 bases from J, with 12 bases between. The CDR3 nucleotides are TGCAGTGCTCGGGCAACGGCTGATACGCAGTATTTT. Residues: CSARATADTQYF.

In its sample, this clonotype was seen a few times. The chain has TRBV11-2 and TRBJ2-5; D possibly corresponds to TRBD1 (6 bases). The CDR3 sequence is 14 residues long. The V gene's germline CDR1 is SGHAT and CDR2 FQNNGV. V lost 6 bases, J lost 0 bases, and 11 bases lay in between. The CDR3 nucleotides are TGTGCCAGCAGGTCGAGGGGGAACCAAGAGACCCAGTACTTC. Translating it yields CASRSRGNQETQYF.

This clonotype was counted a few times. J is TRBJ2-7 and V is TRBV12-3 or TRBV12-4; D may be TRBD2 (6 bases). V was shortened by 3 bases and J by 2 bases, with 14 bases between the two germline ends. This CDR3 spans 15 amino acids. CDR3 sequence: CASSFAGPDTYEQYF. Written as DNA, the CDR3 is TGTGCCAGCAGTTTTGCGGGGCCAGATACCTACGAGCAGTACTTC.

This chain uses TRBV6-1 with TRBJ2-5; 8 nucleotides match TRBD2. Germline-derived CDR1 and CDR2 are MNHNS and SASEGT. The V segment lost 5 bases and the J segment 4 bases; nucleotides outside the gene matches: 6. This CDR3 contains 14 residues. This CDR3 is CASSLKRGSETQYF. CDR3 coding DNA: TGTGCCAGCAGTCTCAAGCGGGGGTCAGAGACCCAGTACTTC.

This clonotype was found a few times. The chain couples TRBV19 to TRBJ1-5; D ambiguous. The length of the CDR3 is 12 residues. V lost 2 bases to trimming and J lost 6 bases, with 5 bases between them. CDR1 is LNHDA, CDR2 SQIVND, per germline (reference sequence). CDR3: CASSIWLQPQHF. In nucleotides, the CDR3 is TGTGCCAGTAGTATATGGCTTCAGCCCCAGCATTTT.

The sample holds many counts of this clonotype. This CDR3 is CASSLGAGANVLTF. The CDR3 DNA sequence: TGTGCCAGCAGCTTAGGGGCCGGGGCCAACGTCCTGACTTTC. This sequence joins TRBV11-2 and TRBJ2-6; D call uncertain. With 1 base removed from V and 4 bases from J, the gap between germline ends came to 5 bases. CDR1 and CDR2 from the germline V gene are SGHAT and FQNNGV. The CDR3 extends over 14 amino acids.

This clonotype occurred many times. The CDR3 sequence is CASSLGGQSRYYGYTF. The CDR3 region has the DNA TGTGCCAGCAGTTTAGGGGGACAGAGCCGTTACTATGGCTACACCTTC. This chain joins TRBV12-3 or TRBV12-4 and TRBJ1-2; 7 positions agree with TRBD1. V was pared by 1 base and J by 3 bases, with 8 bases of the junction left unmatched. The CDR3 is 16 residues long.

This clonotype was detected only a few times. This chain uses TRBV6-1 with TRBJ1-4; D possibly corresponds to TRBD1 (6 bases). Per the germline V gene, CDR1 is MNHNS and CDR2 is SASEGT. The CDR3 has 15 residues. Deletions cut 3 bases from V and 8 bases from J, with 16 bases between. The CDR3 nucleotides read TGTGCCAGCAGTGACTTACAGGGTAGAAAGGAAAAACTGTTTTTT. Translated: CASSDLQGRKEKLFF.

This clonotype has more than one count but fewer than ten. This sequence joins TRBV11-2 and TRBJ2-2; no reliable D call. The germline V gene has CDR1 SGHAT and CDR2 FQNNGV. Trimming removed 2 bases from V and 1 base from J, with 5 bases in between. The CDR3 contains 14 residues. The chain's CDR3 is CASSLIQNTGELFF. Written as DNA, the CDR3 is TGTGCCAGCAGCTTAATTCAGAACACCGGGGAGCTGTTTTTT.

The chain employs TRBV20-1 and TRBJ2-2, with 8 bases lining up with TRBD2. Germline CDR1 DFQATT, CDR2 SNEGSKA (reference sequence). The CDR3 has 16 residues. J lost 5 bases, V lost 2 bases, and 10 bases had no gene match. This chain's CDR3 is CSARLPVTGGTGELFF. As DNA, the CDR3 is TGCAGTGCTAGACTTCCCGTCACGGGAGGGACCGGGGAGCTGTTTTTT.

In its sample, this clonotype was seen a few times. CDR3 loop: CASSPGTVYNSPLHF. The CDR3 nucleotides read TGTGCCAGCAGCCCCGGGACAGTTTATAATTCACCCCTCCACTTT. The rearrangement uses TRBV11-2 and TRBJ1-6; 7 bases match TRBD1. This CDR3 contains 15 residues. The germline V gene has CDR1 SGHAT and CDR2 FQNNGV. V shed 5 bases, J shed 4 bases, and the junction held 5 bases outside the gene matches. Full variable domain (remainder filled in from reference TRBV11-2 and TRBJ1-6): EAGVAQSPRYKIIEKRQSVAFWCNPISGHATLYWYQQILGQGPKLLIQFQNNGVVDDSQLPKDRFSAERLKGVDSTLKIQPAKLEDSAVYLCASSPGTVYNSPLHFGNGTRLTVT.

A few counts support this clonotype. This chain links TRBV7-9 with TRBJ2-7, with D maybe TRBD2 (6 bases). Per germline, CDR1 SEHNR and CDR2 FQNEAQ (reference sequence). Trimming removed 4 bases at V and 7 bases at J, with 11 bases between. This CDR3 has 12 amino acids. The CDR3 here is CASSSSRGEQYF. The CDR3 DNA sequence: TGTGCCAGCAGCTCATCCCGGGGGGAGCAGTACTTC.

The rearrangement joins TRBV30 to TRBJ1-5; tentatively, D is TRBD1 (5 bases). V gave up 0 bases and J gave up 5 bases, with 8 bases separating them. The germline V gene has CDR1 GTSNPN and CDR2 SVGIG (reference sequence). CDR3 length: 13 amino acids. The CDR3 sequence: CAWSVQGDQPQHF. In DNA, the CDR3 is TGTGCCTGGAGTGTGCAGGGAGATCAGCCCCAGCATTTT.

This clonotype has ten or more counts. The rearrangement joins TRBV7-9 to TRBJ2-7, with D hard to call. The V gene's germline CDR1 is SEHNR and CDR2 FQNEAQ (reference sequence). V lost 5 bases and J lost 1, with 9 bases in between. The CDR3 extends over 13 amino acids. In DNA form, the CDR3 reads TGTGCCAGCAGCCCACCCGGGTCCTACGAGCAGTACTTC. Translation gives CASSPPGSYEQYF.

V gene TRBV20-1 combines with J gene TRBJ2-7; 7 positions agree with TRBD1. The germline CDR1 and CDR2 sequences are DFQATT and SNEGSKA (reference sequence). This CDR3 has 12 amino acids. V lost 4 bases, J lost 5 bases, and 5 bases stayed unmatched. The CDR3: CSATTQGNEQYF. CDR3 in DNA: TGCAGTGCTACCACACAGGGGAACGAGCAGTACTTC.